The clone carrying this TCR beta chain has a count of ten or more. Time point of the sample: newly diagnosed GD, antithyroid drugs for less than 3 months. RNA extracted from PBMCs served as the sequencing template. About 8.8 milliliters of peripheral blood were drawn into EDTA tubes. The TCR beta library used iRepertoire HTBI primers with Arm-PCR amplification of CDR3. MiXCR, applied by TCRdb to the multiplex PCR reads, yields one record per CDR3 protein. The sample includes 400,000 to 550,000 distinct CDR3 sequences, around 15% of them seen just once. CDR3 length: 14 residues. Germline CDR1 and CDR2: SGHNT and YENEEA. V lost 5 bases to trimming and J lost 2 bases; unmatched junction nucleotides: 3. The source of the sample is a study of regulatory T cells in long-lasting Graves disease. The sample also formed part of further work on T cells in Graves' hyperthyroidism and ophthalmopathy. From that paper: First-round RT-PCR with HTBI primers amplified the TCR CDR3 region.

The sequence derives from a woman in her 30s with Graves disease. The V and J genes are TRBV11-3 and TRBJ2-1; TRBD1 agrees at 7 bases. The sample consisted of peripheral blood mononuclear cells (PBMCs), taken at new diagnosis, from a patient treated with antithyroid drugs. The CDR3 region is CASSPQGTYNEQFF. The DNA for the CDR3 is TGTGCCAGCAGCCCACAGGGGACCTACAATGAGCAGTTCTTC.